This entry features one T cell receptor (beta chain) sequence. Its specific antigen is unknown. No much larger clonotype is one base removed from it; base qualities were not supplied. TCRbeta CDR3 regions were amplified from genomic DNA by means of the immunoSEQ Assay, a bias-controlled multiplex PCR. Under the source paper's analysis protocol: Nucleated cell counts per sample were estimated from amplification of reference gene primers within the assay. Sequence reads were collapsed and filtered to measure the absolute abundance of every unique TCRbeta CDR3 rearrangement. For each sample, productive Simpson clonality was calculated as the square root of Simpson's diversity index across productive rearrangements. The table comes from immuneACCESS by way of TCRdb, which keeps in-frame sequences with V and J called. Part of the clones is missing from these tables; in studies checked, under half for an unresolved V gene and the rest for unknown reasons. The V and J calls and clone size were taken over from that table, and D and trimming were inferred from the DNA. Here the sample has about 240,000 clones; 70% to 90% occur a single time. The top ten constitute 6.2% of the sample.

V is trimmed back by 3 bases and J by 6 bases, and the junction contains 5 bases that no gene match accounts for. The germline V gene specifies SGHTA as CDR1 and FQGNSA as CDR2. There are 14 amino acids in the CDR3, from cysteine to phenylalanine inclusive. The kept DNA is CDR3 alone, 42 bases in frame from the first base. Whole blood was collected in K2EDTA tubes by collaborating institutions according to the institutions' own protocols. For TCRbeta analysis, collaborator samples were shipped as frozen whole blood, as isolated PBMCs, or as DNA extracted from either sample type. The source of the sample is a study of blood T cell repertoires in COVID-19 (TCRdb year 2020). Background on the whole study: The collaborator samples originated in the United States, Italy and Spain and spanned the acute and convalescent phases of COVID-19. Samples came from the ongoing ImmuneRACE study (first 160 participants) plus 1,254 subjects from 6 global collaborators. The material from the prospective study consisted of cDNA or gDNA derived from T cells, B-cell-depleted T cells, or PBMCs. Subjects who had been exposed to COVID-19, were actively infected with it, or had recovered from it provided the deeply sampled blood TCRbeta repertoires that made up the dataset. Nearly every sample came with metadata listing a de-identified subject ID, COVID-19 status, age in years and sex. Where HLA class I and class II types were available, the types were taken from metadata supplied by the sample provider, not from assay-based typing. The repertoires were released in a freely available public database meant as a resource for research on the immune response to SARS-CoV-2. What the work shows at the level of the full study, not this receptor alone: The quantity of clinical and demographic metadata differed by source and by participant and was supplied without curation.

The sample taken for sequencing was peripheral blood. This sequence was found in a man aged 55 to 70 with acute or convalescent COVID-19. The V and J segments used are TRBV7-2 and TRBJ2-7; 10 middle bases align to TRBD2. The CDR3 region: CASSLVRTSGEQYF. The base sequence is TGTGCCAGCAGCTTGGTGAGGACTAGCGGCGAGCAGTACTTC.